This T cell receptor beta chain is from a study of Graves' ophthalmopathy and Graves' hyperthyroidism. This clonotype was picked up many times. Its antigen is not identified. Between the trimmed V and J ends, which lost 6 bases and 6 bases, there was a span of 18 bases. CDR1 is MNHNY, CDR2 SVGAGI, per germline (reference sequence). This CDR3 is 16 amino acids long. CDR3 regions of TCR beta were amplified from RNA transcripts. The first-round RT-PCR employed HTBI primers together with the Qiagen OneStep RT-PCR kit. A multiplex PCR was then performed as the second round. TCRdb used MiXCR to reprocess the multiplex PCR reads, holding one entry per CDR3 protein. The sample carries about 740,000 distinct CDR3 sequences, around 40% recorded once. Study results and limitations: Distinction of ophthalmopathy from stable hyperthyroidism by a 13-signature model reached almost 90% sensitivity and 75% to 84% specificity.

This sequence originates from an adult man with Graves' ophthalmopathy. This chain links TRBV6-6 with TRBJ1-6; D uncertain. Input material: peripheral blood. The CDR3 reads CASSHGTGMLNSPLHF. CDR3 nucleotide sequence: TGTGCCAGCAGCCATGGAACCGGGATGCTTAATTCACCCCTCCACTTT.